This passage covers 21 T cell receptor beta chains from one sample sequenced in a study of spatial heterogeneity in lung cancer. Described time point: sample taken at primary tumor resection. Study-wide findings and caveats: Tumor mutation counts were tracked by expanded intratumoral alpha and beta TCR counts.

Each CDR3 protein is one row after TCRdb ran MiXCR on the 5' RACE reads. The table has around 230 distinct CDR3 sequences, around 44% seen once. Which antigens these TCRs recognize remains unknown. Sample: lung tumor tissue, taken at surgery. These receptors all stem from a female donor with early-stage non-small cell lung cancer.

For this clonotype: This beta chain slipped into a library made for alpha chains as a stray read, so its size is not meaningful. The CDR3 is CASNPGLRTEQFF. The CDR3 DNA sequence: TGCGCCAGCAATCCGGGACTTCGGACCGAGCAGTTCTTC. The chain uses TRBV5-1 and TRBJ2-1; tentative D call: TRBD2 (6 bases). The V and J ends lost 6 bases and 10 bases respectively, with 17 bases between them. Germline CDR1 SGHRS, CDR2 YFSETQ. This CDR3 has 13 amino acids.

Turning to this clonotype: As an off-target read in a library built for alpha chains, this beta chain has a frequency of little significance. This chain connects TRBV7-9 to TRBJ2-3; TRBD2 matches at 13 bases. The CDR3 spans 17 residues. V lost 5 bases and J lost 3; bases outside the gene matches: 8. Germline CDR1 reads SEHNR; CDR2 reads FQNEAQ (reference sequence). The CDR3 protein is CASSHTGLAGPTDTQYF. CDR3 DNA: TGTGCCAGCAGCCACACGGGACTAGCGGGACCAACAGATACGCAGTATTTT.

A remark on this clonotype: The library was prepared for alpha chains; this beta chain is a stray read, so its frequency means little. The J gene is TRBJ2-7, the V gene TRBV27, with 11 bases matching TRBD1. CDR1 is MNHEY and CDR2 is SMNVEV in the germline V gene (reference sequence). J gave up 2 bases and V 8 bases, and 8 bases lay outside the gene matches. The CDR3 spans 15 residues. The CDR3: CASSRDRGGTYEQYF. The CDR3 region has the DNA TGTGCCAGCTCACGGGACAGGGGGGGAACCTACGAGCAGTACTTC.

Comments on this clonotype: Within a library made for alpha chains, this beta chain is off target, and its count is uninformative. CDR3 in amino acids: CASSLRDRVYGELFF. In nucleotides, the CDR3 is TGTGCCAGCAGTCTCCGGGACAGGGTATACGGGGAGCTGTTTTTT. The chain carries TRBV7-8 and TRBJ2-2; 9 bases line up with TRBD1. In germline, CDR1 is SGHVS, CDR2 FQNEAQ. The CDR3 length is 15 residues. Losses at the gene ends were 6 bases for V and 7 bases for J; bases not matched to a gene: 9.

This clonotype was counted only a few times. A library made for alpha chains picked up this beta chain off target, so its size means little. The rearrangement joins TRBV30 to TRBJ1-2, with D possibly being TRBD1 (5 bases). This CDR3 has 14 amino acids. Trimming removed 2 bases at V and 3 bases at J, with 13 bases between. CDR1 is GTSNPN and CDR2 is SVGIG in the germline V gene (reference sequence). The chain's CDR3 is CAWSSGTEDYGYTF. The CDR3 DNA reads TGTGCCTGGAGTTCAGGGACGGAGGACTATGGCTACACCTTC. The full variable domain, its missing parts supplied by reference TRBV30 and TRBJ1-2, is SQTIHQWPATLVQPVGSPLSLECTVEGTSNPNLYWYRQAAGRGLQLLFYSVGIGQISSEVPQNLSASRPQDRQFILSSKKLLLSDSGFYLCAWSSGTEDYGYTFGSGTRLTVV.

Note on this clonotype: This beta chain is a stray read from a library made for alpha chains; its abundance is not meaningful. The rearrangement joins TRBV12-3 or TRBV12-4 to TRBJ2-5, with a weak D call TRBD2 (6 bases). There are 13 residues in the CDR3. V gave up 2 bases and J gave up 5 bases, with 9 bases separating them. The CDR3 loop is CASSLIAAETQYF. CDR3 coding DNA: TGTGCCAGCAGTTTAATAGCGGCGGAGACCCAGTACTTC.

Comment on this clonotype: Little can be read into the size of this beta chain, an off-target read in a library designed for alpha chains. This chain joins TRBV20-1 and TRBJ2-4; 8 bases are a match to TRBD2. Germline CDR1 reads DFQATT; CDR2 reads SNEGSKA (reference sequence). The CDR3 is 14 residues long. Trimming took 6 bases from V and 3 from J; bases not matched to a gene: 7. The CDR3 loop reads CSAPLGGVKNIQYF. In DNA, the CDR3 is TGCAGTGCACCCCTCGGGGGGGTCAAAAACATTCAGTACTTC.

By share of the sample, this clonotype is hyperexpanded. The library was prepared for alpha chains; this beta chain is a stray read, so its frequency means little. The chain has TRBV10-3 and TRBJ2-7; 8 bases are shared with TRBD1. This CDR3 has 12 amino acids. V trimming: 10 bases; J trimming: 3 bases; junction bases outside the gene matches: 5. Germline V gives CDR1 ENHRY, CDR2 SYGVKD. The CDR3 coding sequence is TGTGCCACCGGACAGGGATTCTACGAGCAGTACTTC. Protein sequence: CATGQGFYEQYF.

Worth noting for this clonotype: As an off-target read in a library built for alpha chains, this beta chain has a frequency of little significance. The chain combines TRBV6-2 or TRBV6-3 with TRBJ2-3, with D uncertain. Trimming removed 0 bases from V and 6 bases from J, with 16 bases in between. Germline CDR1 and CDR2: MNHEY and SVGEGT. This CDR3 is 16 amino acids long. CDR3 coding DNA: TGTGCCAGCAGTTACTCACACCCCCTCAGCCGGGATACGCAGTATTTT. Translated, it gives CASSYSHPLSRDTQYF.

Regarding this clonotype: The size of this beta chain means little, since it is a stray read in a library made for alpha chains. The genes are TRBV2 and TRBJ2-5, with D unresolved. Germline V lookup: CDR1 SNHLY, CDR2 FYNNEI. The CDR3 totals 13 residues. With 2 bases removed from V and 1 base from J, the gap between germline ends came to 5 bases. CDR3 sequence: CASSESAQETQYF. The CDR3 nucleotides are TGTGCCAGCAGTGAATCAGCCCAAGAGACCCAGTACTTC.

As regards this clonotype: Because the library targeted alpha chains, this beta chain is an off-target read whose size means little. The chain is built from TRBV6-2 or TRBV6-3 and TRBJ2-7; the D gene is possibly TRBD2 (6 bases). Trimming stripped 5 bases from V and 0 bases from J, with 17 bases between. The CDR3 consists of 16 residues. Looked up from germline, CDR1 is MNHEY and CDR2 is SVGEGT. CDR3 sequence (DNA): TGTGCCAGCAGTCGGCGGGACTCCGGAAGCTCCTACGAGCAGTACTTC. It encodes CASSRRDSGSSYEQYF.

This clonotype showed up just a few times. This beta chain was picked up by a library intended for alpha chains and is off target, so its count carries little meaning. The CDR3 protein is CASSRDNGGAYEQYF. As DNA, the CDR3 is TGTGCCAGTAGTAGAGATAACGGGGGAGCCTACGAGCAGTACTTC. The chain uses TRBV19 and TRBJ2-7, with a possible D match to TRBD2 (6 bases). Deletions cut 4 bases from V and 2 bases from J, with 15 bases between. CDR1 is LNHDA, CDR2 SQIVND, per germline (reference sequence). The CDR3 has 15 amino acids.

As to this clonotype: Being off target in a library aimed at alpha chains, this beta chain has a size of little meaning. V gene TRBV11-2 combines with J gene TRBJ1-1; 7 nucleotides agree with TRBD1. Germline V CDR1 and CDR2: SGHAT, FQNNGV. The CDR3 is 17 amino acids. V lost 6 bases, J lost 0 bases, and 13 bases stayed unmatched. The CDR3: CASSPTDVQGLNTEAFF. For the CDR3, the DNA is TGTGCCAGCAGTCCAACCGACGTACAGGGGTTGAACACTGAAGCTTTCTTT. Full variable domain (missing parts from reference TRBV11-2 and TRBJ1-1): EAGVAQSPRYKIIEKRQSVAFWCNPISGHATLYWYQQILGQGPKLLIQFQNNGVVDDSQLPKDRFSAERLKGVDSTLKIQPAKLEDSAVYLCASSPTDVQGLNTEAFFGQGTRLTVV.

As to this clonotype: As an off-target read in a library built for alpha chains, this beta chain has a frequency of little significance. As DNA, the CDR3 is TGCGCCAGCAGCCTCCGGACAGGGGGCTCCTACAATGAGCAGTTCTTC. Translated, it gives CASSLRTGGSYNEQFF. The gene calls are TRBV5-1 and TRBJ2-1, with TRBD1 identical over 10 bases. The trim removed 4 bases at V and 0 bases at J, leaving 4 bases unmatched. There are 16 residues in the CDR3. Germline V gives CDR1 SGHRS, CDR2 YFSETQ.

This clonotype is judged large. This beta chain is an off-target read within a library intended for alpha chains, so its frequency means little. The chain employs TRBV5-1 and TRBJ2-5; D not certain. Trimming took 6 bases from V and 5 from J, leaving 17 bases between them. The length of the CDR3 is 14 residues. Germline values: CDR1 SGHRS, CDR2 YFSETQ. CDR3: CASNPRVGKETQYF. Written as DNA, the CDR3 is TGCGCCAGCAACCCCCGAGTGGGGAAGGAGACCCAGTACTTC. Full variable domain (rest looked up from reference TRBV5-1 and TRBJ2-5): KAGVTQTPRYLIKTRGQQVTLSCSPISGHRSVSWYQQTPGQGLQFLFEYFSETQRNKGNFPGRFSGRQFSNSRSEMNVSTLELGDSALYLCASNPRVGKETQYFGPGTRLLVL.

A note on this clonotype: Since it is a stray read in a library aimed at alpha chains, this beta chain has a size that is not meaningful. The chain employs TRBV29-1 and TRBJ2-5; D tentatively reads TRBD1 or TRBD2 (5 bases each). The CDR3 sequence is 16 residues long. Germline-derived CDR1 and CDR2 are SQVTM and ANQGSEA. V lost 3 bases and J lost 3, with 20 bases in between. CDR3 DNA: TGCAGCGTTGAGTTGGCAGGCTGGTGGGGGAAAGAGACCCAGTACTTC. Translating it yields CSVELAGWWGKETQYF.

On this clonotype: This beta chain is a stray sequence in a library constructed for alpha chains; its clone size is not meaningful. V usage is TRBV7-9 and J usage is TRBJ2-1; D is possibly TRBD2 (5 bases). The CDR3 runs to 16 residues. Between the trimmed V and J ends, which lost 1 base and 9 bases, there was a span of 19 bases. CDR1 is SEHNR and CDR2 is FQNEAQ in the germline V gene (reference sequence). DNA for the CDR3: TGTGCCAGCAGCTTAGGGGTTAGGGCCATGGAGGTTGAGCAGTTCTTC. Translated: CASSLGVRAMEVEQFF. Together with reference TRBV7-9 and TRBJ2-1, the CDR3 gives the full variable domain: DTGVSQNPRHKITKRGQNVTFRCDPISEHNRLYWYRQTLGQGPEFLTYFQNEAQLEKSRLLSDRFSAERPKGSFSTLEIQRTEQGDSAMYLCASSLGVRAMEVEQFFGPGTRLTVL.

As to this clonotype: Found in a library prepared for alpha chains, this beta chain is an off-target read, and its abundance has little meaning. The chain has TRBV27 and TRBJ2-7; D remains ambiguous. Germline loops: CDR1 MNHEY, CDR2 SMNVEV (reference sequence). V was clipped by 5 bases and J by 4 bases, with 6 bases between them. This CDR3 region has 11 residues. The chain's CDR3 is CASSPEYEQYF. In DNA, the CDR3 is TGTGCCAGCAGTCCTGAGTACGAGCAGTACTTC.

Regarding this clonotype: This beta chain is a stray read from a library made for alpha chains; its abundance is not meaningful. J is TRBJ2-3 and V is TRBV28; 9 bases are shared with TRBD1. Per germline, CDR1 MDHEN and CDR2 SYDVKM. The V gene end was trimmed by 6 bases and the J gene end by 6 bases; junction bases not matched to a gene: 10. This CDR3 is built from 15 residues. CDR3 nucleotides: TGTGCCAGCAGCACTAACAGGGGGCTCATGGATACGCAGTATTTT. Translating it yields CASSTNRGLMDTQYF.

As concerns this clonotype: As an off-target read in a library built for alpha chains, this beta chain has a frequency of little significance. The chain joins TRBV19 to TRBJ1-4; no firm D call. V was cut by 5 bases and J by 0 bases, with 16 bases left in between. Germline lookup yields CDR1 LNHDA and CDR2 SQIVND (reference sequence). CDR3 length: 17 residues. The CDR3 here is CASSDGGYGATNEKLFF. The CDR3 nucleotides read TGTGCCAGTAGTGACGGTGGCTACGGTGCAACTAATGAAAAACTGTTTTTT.

This clonotype was recorded a few times. Little can be read into the size of this beta chain, an off-target read in a library designed for alpha chains. V usage is TRBV6-5 and J usage is TRBJ2-7; 7 nucleotides align to TRBD2. This CDR3 is built from 15 residues. The trim removed 2 bases at V and 0 bases at J, leaving 4 bases unmatched. Germline values: CDR1 MNHEY, CDR2 SVGAGI. The CDR3 here is CASSYGAGFSYEQYF. The CDR3 nucleotides read TGTGCCAGCAGTTACGGAGCGGGATTCTCCTACGAGCAGTACTTC.